This T cell receptor (beta chain) came from a study of T cell repertoires in cytomegalovirus infection. Study context: Recently identified HLA-C-restricted CMV epitopes were among the peptides used.

General study points: Public TCR beta family frequency separated CMV-and-HLA carriers, including in an independent cohort. Clonotypes of TCR beta that were HLA-C-restricted and CMV-specific dominated the ex vivo response.

MiXCR, applied by TCRdb to the reads, yields one record per CDR3 protein. The data show a few hundred thousand distinct CDR3 sequences, with approximately 25% seen just once and about 14% held by the top ten. For this clonotype: Its target is unknown.

This specimen consisted of cultured PBMCs, obtained from culture after CMV antigen stimulation. The clonotype comes from a human donor in good health (CMV status not recorded). Some clones in this sample may be carry-over from other donors' samples.

The CDR3 sequence: CAISGIKDSQVYNEQFF. The CDR3 bases are TGTGCCATCAGTGGAATTAAGGACAGCCAGGTGTACAATGAGCAGTTCTTC. The chain recombines TRBV10-3 with TRBJ2-1; TRBD1 might be the D (6 bases). Between the trimmed V and J ends, which lost 4 bases and 4 bases, there was a span of 20 bases. The CDR3 extends over 17 amino acids. Germline CDR1 is ENHRY and CDR2 is SYGVKD.